These T cell receptor beta chains were read from a single sample in a study of T-cell reconstitution after alpha-beta-depleted transplantation in children. TCRdb reprocessed the PCR reads via MiXCR and lists one record per CDR3 protein. This sample has roughly 590,000 distinct CDR3 sequences; over 15% occur once, and the top ten carry approximately 1.1%. The sequencing here drew on PBMCs from the stem cell graft donor, taken from the stem cell graft. The receptors stem from a human donor who donated a stem cell graft to a child with acute myeloid leukemia. CDR3s include the opening cysteine and the closing phenylalanine or tryptophan. D genes are given only for firm matches. Clone size appears in some rows only: once, few, many, or a class for an expanded clone.

j_call	v_call	clone_size	d_call	cdr3_aa	cdr3_nt
TRBJ2-7	TRBV29-1	-	TRBD1	CSVEDSGQGDYEQYF	TGCAGCGTTGAAGATTCCGGACAGGGGGACTACGAGCAGTACTTC
TRBJ1-2	TRBV5-1	many	TRBD1	CASSSFRGGGSGYTF	TGCGCCAGCAGCTCCTTCAGGGGGGGCGGGAGTGGCTACACCTTC
TRBJ2-3	TRBV20-1	many	-	CSAPARGGQDTQYF	TGCAGTGCGCCTGCGAGGGGGGGCCAGGATACGCAGTATTTT
TRBJ2-3	TRBV15	-	-	CATSRGADLAGSTDTQYF	TGTGCCACCAGCAGAGGCGCGGATTTAGCCGGTAGCACAGATACGCAGTATTTT
TRBJ2-2	TRBV28	-	TRBD1	CASRTGDRGSGELFF	TGTGCCAGCAGGACCGGGGACAGGGGTTCCGGGGAGCTGTTTTTT
TRBJ1-1	TRBV6-1	many	-	CASSFLGGNTEAFF	TGTGCCAGCAGCTTCCTGGGAGGGAACACTGAAGCTTTCTTT
TRBJ1-2	TRBV20-1	many	-	CSALLSLRPNLNYGYTF	TGCAGTGCCCTACTGTCCCTCCGACCTAATTTAAACTATGGCTACACCTTC
TRBJ2-2	TRBV7-2	many	-	CASSFNGGYTGELFF	TGTGCCAGCAGCTTTAACGGCGGCTACACCGGGGAGCTGTTTTTT
TRBJ2-1	TRBV24-1	many	TRBD2	CATSELAGSNEQFF	TGTGCCACCAGTGAACTAGCGGGGAGCAATGAGCAGTTCTTC
TRBJ2-5	TRBV20-1	-	TRBD1	CSAGPFRQGQETQYF	TGCAGTGCCGGGCCATTCCGACAGGGACAAGAGACCCAGTACTTC